The TCR beta chain under discussion was sequenced for a study of Tregs in tolerant kidney transplant recipients. Turning to the study itself: Recipient cells were told from donor cells by antibody staining.

Study-level findings and limits: The most relevant donor-specific Treg TCRbeta repertoire apparently came from expansion with activated donor B cells.

The V and J ends lost 4 bases and 4 bases respectively, with 11 bases between them. This CDR3 region has 14 residues. Using immunoSEQ multiplex PCR, the repertoire was profiled, and TCRdb retains in-frame clones only, with some absent. In the table there are approximately 45,000 clones, just under 97% of which are singletons. Comment on this clone: Its target is unknown.

The V call is TRBV23-1, the J call TRBJ2-1, with unresolved D. TRBV23-1 is identified as an open reading frame with a role that is uncertain. Sequencing was performed on Tregs from blood cultured with allogeneic cells. The receptor's source is a human donor in good health. The CDR3 DNA reads as TGCGCCAGCAGTCGCACCAGCTTATACAATGAGCAGTTCTTC. Its protein product is CASSRTSLYNEQFF.